The following is a T cell receptor (beta chain) sequence with its context. Antigen specificity is unknown. The data are from a study of shared clonotypes between healthy human individuals. Notes on the study in general: Naive CD4 clonotypes were shared across several donors at 4.5% to 6%. Clonotype sharing among the donors was expected to vary with sequencing depth. Naive subsets typically showed greater estimated richness than memory subsets.

Deep was the level at which the assay was run. The table came from immunoSEQ multiplex PCR; TCRdb's copy has only in-frame clones and leaves some out. The sample lists hundreds of thousands of clones; 55% to 85% were seen once. The junction had 3 bases not matched to a gene; V was cut back by 4 bases and J by 1 base. The CDR3 runs 15 residues. The germline CDR1 and CDR2 sequences are MNHEY and SMNVEV (reference sequence). This chain joins TRBV27 and TRBJ2-1; TRBD1 aligns across 8 bases. Sample: memory CD4+ T cells sorted from blood. Documented subset: CD45RA-negative fraction. The receptor comes from a woman aged 25-40 years in good health. Here the CDR3 reads CASSSTGVSYNEQFF. In DNA, the CDR3 is TGTGCCAGCAGTTCGACAGGGGTATCCTACAATGAGCAGTTCTTC.